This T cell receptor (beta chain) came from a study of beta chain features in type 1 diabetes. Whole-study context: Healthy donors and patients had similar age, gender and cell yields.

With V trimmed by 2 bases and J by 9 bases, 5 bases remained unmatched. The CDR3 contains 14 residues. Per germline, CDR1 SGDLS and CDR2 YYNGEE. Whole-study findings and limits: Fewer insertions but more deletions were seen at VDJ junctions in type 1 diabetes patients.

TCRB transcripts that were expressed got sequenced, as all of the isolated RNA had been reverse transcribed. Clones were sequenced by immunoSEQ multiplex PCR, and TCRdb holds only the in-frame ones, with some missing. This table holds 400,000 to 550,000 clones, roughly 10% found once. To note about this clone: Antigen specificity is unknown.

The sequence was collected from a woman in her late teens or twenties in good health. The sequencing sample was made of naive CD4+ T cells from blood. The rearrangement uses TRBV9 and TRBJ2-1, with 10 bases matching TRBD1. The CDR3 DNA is TGTGCCAGCAGCGTCACGGACAGGGGGGCTGAGCAGTTCTTC. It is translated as CASSVTDRGAEQFF.